The 32 T cell receptor beta chains listed next were all sequenced from one sample in a study of CD8+CD57+ T cells in acquired aplastic anemia. Patients who underwent sequencing had shown CD8+CD57+ cell expansion by flow cytometry. For CDR3 and TCR beta VDJ profiling, genomic DNA was the template used. MiXCR, run by TCRdb on the reads, gives a single entry per CDR3 protein. The sample has 200,000 to 300,000 distinct CDR3 sequences, around 46% seen once; the top ten hold 6.5% to 10%. The specimen sequenced was sorted CD4+, CD8+, or CD8+CD57+ T cells (not recorded which) from PBMCs. These receptor sequences come from a human donor with aplastic anemia.

A word on this clonotype: Without the conserved terminal phenylalanine or tryptophan, this CDR3 likely stems from a read error. This chain connects TRBV20-1 to TRBJ2-7; D gene unclear. This CDR3 is 12 amino acids long. V shed 2 bases and J shed 4 bases, with 9 bases lying between them. The germline V gene has CDR1 DFQATT and CDR2 SNEGSKA (reference sequence). CDR3 in amino acids: CSARSRPYEQYL. In nucleotides, the CDR3 is TGCAGTGCTAGAAGCCGCCCTTACGAGCAGTACCTC.

This chain joins TRBV27 and TRBJ2-7; the D gene is possibly TRBD1 (6 bases). The germline CDR1 and CDR2 sequences are MNHEY and SMNVEV (reference sequence). There are 13 residues in the CDR3. V lost 7 bases, J lost 7 bases, and 17 bases lay in between. Here the CDR3 reads CASKPGQTVEQYF. As DNA, the CDR3 is TGTGCCAGCAAACCGGGACAAACAGTAGAGCAGTACTTC.

CDR3 sequence (DNA): TGTGCCAGCAGCTTATTCGGAGGGGGGGAAAAACTGTTTTTT. It specifies CASSLFGGGEKLFF. The gene calls are TRBV7-9 and TRBJ1-4; D might be TRBD1 (6 bases). Per the germline V gene, CDR1 is SEHNR and CDR2 is FQNEAQ (reference sequence). This CDR3 region has 14 residues. V was shortened by 2 bases and J by 8 bases, with 12 bases between the two germline ends.

The V and J genes are TRBV10-1 and TRBJ1-1; TRBD1 agrees at 7 bases. Looked up from germline, CDR1 is WNHNN and CDR2 is SYGVQD (reference sequence). This CDR3 is 14 amino acids long. The junction had 1 base not matched to a gene; V was cut back by 2 bases and J by 1 base. This CDR3 is CASSERTGNTEAFF. The CDR3 coding sequence is TGCGCCAGCAGTGAGCGGACAGGGAACACTGAAGCTTTCTTT.

Here the CDR3 reads CASSFAGEGSGANVLTF. The CDR3 nucleotides read TGTGCCAGCAGCTTTGCCGGGGAGGGATCTGGGGCCAACGTCCTGACTTTC. This chain joins TRBV5-4 and TRBJ2-6, with 7 bases lining up with TRBD2. J lost 1 base, V lost 2 bases, and 6 bases had no gene match. This CDR3 region has 17 residues. Germline CDR1 and CDR2: SGHNT and YYREEE (reference sequence).

The sample holds many counts of this clonotype. The chain has TRBV5-8 and TRBJ1-1; no clear D. Looked up from germline, CDR1 is SGHTS and CDR2 is YDEGEE. The V end was cut by 4 bases, the J end by 2 bases, with 12 bases between. The CDR3 has 14 residues. The CDR3 bases are TGTGCCAGCAGCGATCTGGACCGAAACACTGAAGCTTTCTTT. It yields the protein CASSDLDRNTEAFF. Full variable domain (remainder filled in from reference TRBV5-8 and TRBJ1-1): EAGVTQSPTHLIKTRGQQATLRCSPISGHTSVYWYQQALGLGLQFLLWYDEGEERNRGNFPPRFSGRQFPNYSSELNVNALELEDSALYLCASSDLDRNTEAFFGQGTRLTVV.

As concerns this clonotype: A much larger clonotype is one base distant, so this may be a read error. This chain links TRBV2 with TRBJ1-4; perhaps TRBD1 as D (6 bases). This CDR3 spans 15 amino acids. Trimming removed 1 base at V and 12 bases at J, with 18 bases between. Germline CDR1 SNHLY, CDR2 FYNNEI. CDR3 DNA: TGTGCCAGCAGTGAAGATTGGGGGCGCTTAGAAGAACTGTTTTTT. It specifies CASSEDWGRLEELFF.

This clonotype showed up just a few times. The genes are TRBV4-1 and TRBJ1-5; D is unclear. The end of the DNA aligns better with TRBJ2-3, so the J call may be wrong. Per the germline V gene, CDR1 is MGHRA and CDR2 is YSYEKL. This CDR3 contains 16 residues. The CDR3 region is CASSQSTSHSNQPQYF. In nucleotides, the CDR3 is TGCGCCAGCAGCCAATCGACGTCTCATAGCAATCAGCCCCAGTATTTT.

Many counts were recorded for this clonotype. The chain is built from TRBV24-1 and TRBJ2-7, with TRBD2 as a possible D gene (7 bases). CDR1 KGHDR and CDR2 SFDVKD come from the germline V gene. V was clipped by 7 bases and J by 5 bases, with 20 bases between them. CDR3 length equals 15 residues. The CDR3 loop reads CATSGGRYSFHEQYF. The CDR3 DNA is TGTGCCACCAGCGGGGGGCGGTACTCCTTCCACGAGCAGTACTTC.

This clonotype was seen ten or more times. This chain uses TRBV7-8 with TRBJ1-5; D is uncertain. Per the germline V gene, CDR1 is SGHVS and CDR2 is FQNEAQ. This CDR3 spans 14 amino acids. V was shortened by 4 bases and J by 8 bases, with 15 bases between the two germline ends. CDR3 DNA sequence: TGTGCCAGCAGCTCCCGGACCGATATCAAGCCCCAGCATTTT. Its translation is CASSSRTDIKPQHF. Filled out from reference TRBV7-8 and TRBJ1-5, the complete variable domain reads GAGVSQSPRYKVAKRGQDVALRCDPISGHVSLFWYQQALGQGPEFLTYFQNEAQLDKSGLPSDRFFAERPEGSVSTLKIQRTQQEDSAVYLCASSSRTDIKPQHFGDGTRLSIL.

The chain has TRBV20-1 and TRBJ1-1, with unresolved D. The germline V and J ends were trimmed by 1 base and 2 bases, with 8 bases remaining between them. Germline CDR1 reads DFQATT; CDR2 reads SNEGSKA (reference sequence). This CDR3 contains 13 residues. CDR3 in amino acids: CSARVAGNTEAFF. The CDR3 DNA is TGCAGTGCTAGAGTGGCGGGTAACACTGAAGCTTTCTTT.

The chain carries TRBV6-5 and TRBJ2-7, with 9 nucleotides matching TRBD1. J lost 1 base, V lost 2 bases, and 3 bases had no gene match. Germline CDR1 reads MNHEY; CDR2 reads SVGAGI. The length of the CDR3 is 15 residues. CDR3 in amino acids: CASSYRDRASYEQYF. The DNA of the CDR3 is TGTGCCAGCAGTTACAGGGACAGGGCGTCCTACGAGCAGTACTTC.

This clonotype was recorded many times. V usage is TRBV6-2 or TRBV6-3 and J usage is TRBJ2-5; a weak D match, TRBD2 (5 bases). CDR3 length: 11 residues. CDR1 is MNHEY, CDR2 SVGEGT, per germline. V lost 7 bases to trimming and J lost 7 bases, with 10 bases between them. CDR3 residues: CASNSEGTQYF. In DNA form, the CDR3 reads TGTGCCAGCAACTCCGAGGGGACCCAGTACTTC.

The gene calls are TRBV2 and TRBJ2-7, with 11 bases aligning to TRBD1. The germline V gene has CDR1 SNHLY and CDR2 FYNNEI. The CDR3 runs to 14 residues. The ends lost 5 bases at V and 7 bases at J; junction bases unmatched: 7. CDR3 amino acids: CASSSLGTGGEQYF. For the CDR3, the DNA is TGTGCCAGCAGTTCCCTAGGGACAGGGGGGGAGCAGTACTTC. Full variable domain (outside the CDR3, taken from reference TRBV2 and TRBJ2-7): EPEVTQTPSHQVTQMGQEVILRCVPISNHLYFYWYRQILGQKVEFLVSFYNNEISEKSEIFDDQFSVERPDGSNFTLKIRSTKLEDSAMYFCASSSLGTGGEQYFGPGTRLTVT.

CDR3 in DNA: TGTGCCAGCAGCTTTGGGATTATCCAAGAGACCCAGCATTTT. Translation: CASSFGIIQETQHF. The rearrangement uses TRBV7-2 and TRBJ1-5; D call uncertain. The CDR3 covers 14 residues. Looked up from germline, CDR1 is SGHTA and CDR2 is FQGNSA. Trimming stripped 3 bases from V and 11 bases from J, with 17 bases between.

The chain couples TRBV7-2 to TRBJ2-5; 7 bases match TRBD2. The germline gives CDR1 SGHTA, CDR2 FQGNSA. This CDR3 contains 14 residues. Trimming at V came to 5 bases and at J to 4 bases, leaving 7 bases not matched to a gene. CDR3 sequence: CASSPGTKGETQYF. CDR3 coding DNA: TGTGCCAGCAGCCCCGGGACTAAAGGAGAGACCCAGTACTTC.

This clonotype was detected many times. The chain couples TRBV9 to TRBJ2-7; TRBD1 matches 8 bases. There are 15 residues in the CDR3. Germline V CDR1 and CDR2: SGDLS, YYNGEE. Trimming removed 3 bases from V and 6 bases from J; junction bases left unmatched: 11. CDR3 DNA sequence: TGTGCCAGCAGCGAGGGGGCCAGGGGGCTGACCGAGCAGTACTTC. It codes for CASSEGARGLTEQYF.

This clonotype was counted many times. J is TRBJ2-2 and V is TRBV15, with D perhaps matching TRBD1 (6 bases). Trimming shortened V by 3 bases and J by 9 bases, and 8 bases separated the two germline ends. Germline CDR1 and CDR2: LNHNV and YYDKDF (reference sequence). The CDR3 has 12 amino acids. This CDR3 reads CATSSRDRELFF. The CDR3, as DNA: TGTGCCACCAGCAGTAGGGACAGGGAGCTGTTTTTT.

There are many counts of this clonotype. The rearrangement uses TRBV13 and TRBJ2-3; 11 bases agree with TRBD2. V lost 3 bases to trimming and J lost 6 bases; unmatched junction nucleotides: 2. The germline gives CDR1 PRHDT, CDR2 FYEKMQ (reference sequence). The CDR3 runs 14 residues. The CDR3 reads CASSFSGGEDTQYF. CDR3 nucleotides: TGTGCCAGCAGCTTTAGCGGGGGGGAGGATACGCAGTATTTT.

At least ten counts were recorded for this clonotype. The rearrangement joins TRBV5-1 to TRBJ1-1, with D possibly matching TRBD1 (6 bases). Trimming left V 5 bases short and J 0 bases short, with 11 bases between. Germline CDR1 SGHRS, CDR2 YFSETQ. The CDR3 is made up of 14 amino acids. The CDR3 nucleotides read TGCGCCAGCAGTCGGACAGCAGTGAACACTGAAGCTTTCTTT. It specifies CASSRTAVNTEAFF.

V usage is TRBV19 and J usage is TRBJ2-7; D not resolved. This CDR3 contains 14 residues. V shed 6 bases and J shed 1 base, with 13 bases lying between them. The V gene's germline CDR1 is LNHDA and CDR2 SQIVND (reference sequence). CDR3 sequence reads: CASSGRGGSYEQYF. The CDR3 DNA reads as TGTGCCAGTAGCGGACGTGGTGGTTCCTACGAGCAGTACTTC.

This clonotype was seen ten or more times. The chain joins TRBV2 to TRBJ1-2; D ambiguous. Germline V lookup: CDR1 SNHLY, CDR2 FYNNEI. There are 16 residues in the CDR3. V was cut by 6 bases and J by 4 bases, with 21 bases left in between. The CDR3 DNA sequence: TGTGCCAGCAGCAGAAGAGTGCGGCTAGAGGGCTATGGCTACACCTTC. This gives the protein CASSRRVRLEGYGYTF.

V and J are TRBV30 and TRBJ2-7; 9 bases are shared with TRBD2. This CDR3 has 13 amino acids. After removal of 1 base from V and 6 bases from J, the junction contained 4 bases not matched to a gene. Germline V lookup: CDR1 GTSNPN, CDR2 SVGIG (reference sequence). As DNA, the CDR3 is TGTGCCTGGAGTGGCGGGGGGGCCCTCGAGCAGTACTTC. Its translation is CAWSGGGALEQYF.

The rearrangement uses TRBV25-1 and TRBJ2-7; D is unresolved. V dropped 9 bases and J dropped 2 bases, with 8 bases sitting between them. Germline assignment: CDR1 MGHDK and CDR2 SYGVNS. The CDR3 totals 11 residues. CDR3 in DNA: TGTGCCAGTGGGCAGCCCTACGAGCAGTACTTC. Translated: CASGQPYEQYF.

There are many counts of this clonotype. The genes are TRBV7-6 and TRBJ2-1; 7 bases match TRBD2. Germline CDR1 is SGHVS and CDR2 is FNYEAQ. The CDR3 is 13 residues long. With 4 bases clipped from V and 8 bases from J, the junction kept 5 bases outside the gene matches. The CDR3 reads CASSSLREDEQFF. The CDR3 DNA reads TGTGCCAGCAGCTCCCTTCGGGAGGATGAGCAGTTCTTC.

This clonotype was counted a few times. A much larger clone differs from this one at a single base, so this may be a read error. The gene calls are TRBV9 and TRBJ2-1; the D gene is possibly TRBD1 (5 bases). The germline CDR1 and CDR2 sequences are SGDLS and YYNGEE. The CDR3 consists of 15 residues. The CDR3 nucleotides read TGTGCCAGCAGCGTAGGAACAGGTCTTTACAATGAGCGGTTCTTC. Translation: CASSVGTGLYNERFF.

In its sample, this clonotype was seen many times. The chain joins TRBV11-2 to TRBJ2-7; D might be TRBD1 (5 bases). CDR1 is SGHAT and CDR2 is FQNNGV in the germline V gene. The CDR3 totals 14 residues. Trimming stripped 5 bases from V and 4 bases from J, with 15 bases between. The CDR3 spells CASSPRVTTYEQYF. CDR3 DNA sequence: TGTGCCAGCAGCCCCAGGGTGACCACGTACGAGCAGTACTTC. Combining the CDR3 with reference TRBV11-2 and TRBJ2-7 gives the whole variable domain EAGVAQSPRYKIIEKRQSVAFWCNPISGHATLYWYQQILGQGPKLLIQFQNNGVVDDSQLPKDRFSAERLKGVDSTLKIQPAKLEDSAVYLCASSPRVTTYEQYFGPGTRLTVT.

At least ten counts were recorded for this clonotype. The V and J genes are TRBV20-1 and TRBJ1-1; 7 bases line up with TRBD1. J gave up 2 bases and V 2 bases, and 5 bases lay outside the gene matches. The length of the CDR3 is 14 residues. Germline CDR1 DFQATT, CDR2 SNEGSKA (reference sequence). In DNA, the CDR3 is TGCAGTGCTAGACAGGGGGACAGAAACACTGAAGCTTTCTTT. Translating it yields CSARQGDRNTEAFF.

This chain links TRBV7-2 with TRBJ2-3; no reliable D call. Trimming took off 5 bases at V and 5 bases at J, with 11 bases between the two ends. CDR3 size: 13 residues. CDR1 and CDR2 (germline): SGHTA, FQGNSA. The CDR3 is CASSQLDQDTQYF. Here the CDR3 DNA reads TGTGCCAGCAGCCAACTGGACCAAGATACGCAGTATTTT.

Details on this clonotype: This may stem from a read error, because a much larger clone lies one nucleotide away. This chain uses TRBV7-9 with TRBJ2-7; 7 nucleotides agree with TRBD2. V shed 5 bases and J 3 bases; nucleotides not matched to a gene: 13. CDR1 is SEHNR, CDR2 FQNEAQ, per germline (reference sequence). This CDR3 contains 16 residues. The DNA for the CDR3 is TGTGCCAGCAGCCCTCACTTAAGCGGGAATAACTACGAGCAGTACTTC. Translated: CASSPHLSGNNYEQYF.

Of note for this clonotype: Without the conserved terminal phenylalanine or tryptophan, this CDR3 likely stems from a read error. The J gene is TRBJ2-2, the V gene TRBV9, with unresolved D. V lost 6 bases, J lost 2 bases, and 8 bases lay in between. This CDR3 contains 13 residues. Germline V gives CDR1 SGDLS, CDR2 YYNGEE. The CDR3 reads CASKGINTGELFL. The CDR3 coding sequence is TGTGCCAGCAAAGGTATAAACACCGGGGAGCTGTTTTTA.

As regards this clonotype: A single base separates this from a much larger clone, so it may be a read error. The rearrangement joins TRBV27 to TRBJ2-3; no clear D. Germline V gene lookup returns CDR1 MNHEY and CDR2 SMNVEV (reference sequence). The CDR3 has 10 residues. Trimming removed 6 bases from V and 4 bases from J, with 2 bases in between. In DNA form, the CDR3 reads TGTGCCAGCAGATCAGATACGCAGTATTTT. It is translated as CASRSDTQYF.